A selection of T cell receptor beta chains follows, all from one sample in a study of T-cell reconstitution after alpha-beta-depleted transplantation in children. Via MiXCR, TCRdb re-called the PCR reads, giving one row per CDR3 protein. Seen here are 250,000 to 350,000 distinct CDR3 sequences, more than 8% observed once, and the top ten hold around a tenth. The sequences come from PBMCs from the stem cell graft donor, collected from the stem cell graft. These receptors were collected from a human donor who donated a stem cell graft to a child with SCID. The CDR3 runs from the conserved cysteine through the conserved F or W. A D gene is named only where the DNA matches it firmly. Not every row has a clone size; where given, it reads once, few, many or a size class.

>TRBD1|TRBJ2-7|TRBV6-1|few
TGTGCCAGCAGCTCCGGGACAGGGTTCTACGAGCAGTACTTC
CASSSGTGFYEQYF
>TRBD2|TRBJ2-3|TRBV27|many
TGTGCCAGCAGCGGACTAGCGGGGGGCACAGATACGCAGTATTTT
CASSGLAGGTDTQYF
>.|TRBJ2-5|TRBV25-1|many
TGTGCCAGCAGTGAGGGGACCCAGTACTTC
CASSEGTQYF
>TRBD2|TRBJ2-5|TRBV20-1|few
TGCAGTGCTAGATTGGCTAGCGGGGGGGAAGAGACCCAGTACTTC
CSARLASGGEETQYF
>.|TRBJ2-1|TRBV24-1|many
TGTGCCACCAGTGAGGGGCAGGGCAGGTATGAGCAGTTCTTC
CATSEGQGRYEQFF
>TRBD1|TRBJ2-3|TRBV6-1|few
TGTGCCAGCAGTAGGACAGGGCCACAGAGCACAGATACGCAGTATTTT
CASSRTGPQSTDTQYF
>TRBD1|TRBJ1-2|TRBV20-1|.
TGCAGTGCCCCCGATAGTGACAGGGGCTTAGATGGCTACACCTTC
CSAPDSDRGLDGYTF
>TRBD1|TRBJ2-5|TRBV20-1|.
TGCAGTGTGGAAACAGGGGCCCAAGAGACCCAGTACTTC
CSVETGAQETQYF
>TRBD2|TRBJ2-6|TRBV13|few
TGTGCCAGCAGCTCTCCATCCGGGACTATAGATGGGGCCAACGTCCTGACTTTC
CASSSPSGTIDGANVLTF
>.|TRBJ2-1|TRBV5-1|few
TGCGCCAGCAGCTCACTCACCGGGAGCTCCTACAATGAGCAGTTCTTC
CASSSLTGSSYNEQFF
>.|TRBJ1-1|TRBV29-1|few
TGCACTCAGGGAAAAGGTTCTGAAGCTTTCTTT
CTQGKGSEAFF
>TRBD2|TRBJ2-7|TRBV6-5|.
TGTGCCAGCAGTTACAGTAAGGGCGGGGGGGCCGGTGAGCAGTACTTC
CASSYSKGGGAGEQYF
>TRBD2|TRBJ2-1|TRBV9|few
TGTGCCAGCAGCACTAGCGGGGGCCACTACAATGAGCAGTTCTTC
CASSTSGGHYNEQFF